The T cell receptor beta chain under discussion was sequenced for a study of cytomegalovirus exposure and HLA in healthy donors. PCR amplification relied on 60 Vbeta primers (plus 13 Jbeta primers). Clones were read by immunoSEQ multiplex PCR, and TCRdb kept only the in-frame ones, dropping some. The sample has about 210,000 clones, around 79% seen once; the top ten hold approximately 1.8%. V dropped 6 bases and J dropped 2 bases, with 9 bases sitting between them. Germline CDR1 reads SGHNT; CDR2 reads YYREEE (reference sequence). This CDR3 is 14 amino acids long. The receptor's source is a male donor in good health and CMV-seronegative. The chain uses TRBV5-4 and TRBJ2-6; no reliable D call. Sequencing was done on a sample of PBMCs. Here the CDR3 reads CASTTAAGANVLTF. In DNA form, the CDR3 reads TGTGCCAGCACAACTGCGGCTGGGGCCAACGTCCTGACTTTC.